The sequence of this TCR beta chain was determined in a study of blood T cell repertoires in COVID-19 (dated by TCRdb to 2018 to 2020). Broadly, across the study: The collaborator samples originated in the United States, Italy and Spain and spanned the acute and convalescent phases of COVID-19. The dataset comprised deeply sampled blood TCRbeta repertoires from subjects exposed to, actively infected with, or recovered from COVID-19. The material from the prospective study consisted of cDNA or gDNA derived from T cells, B-cell-depleted T cells, or PBMCs. Samples came from the ongoing ImmuneRACE study (first 160 participants) plus 1,254 subjects from 6 global collaborators. HLA class I and class II types, where available, came from metadata supplied by the sample provider rather than from assay-based typing. The repertoires were released in a freely available public database intended as a resource for research on the immune response to SARS-CoV-2. The sample metadata nearly always contained a de-identified subject ID, COVID-19 status, age in years and sex.

Study-level results and caveats: The quantity of clinical and demographic metadata differed by source and by participant and was supplied without curation.

Collaborating institutions collected whole blood in K2EDTA tubes following their own protocols. For TCRbeta analysis, collaborator samples were shipped as frozen whole blood, as isolated PBMCs, or as DNA extracted from either sample type. CDR1 and CDR2, looked up from the germline V gene, are MNHEY and SVGAGI. Inclusive of the bounding cysteine and phenylalanine, the CDR3 is 13 residues long. Only the CDR3 DNA is retained, 39 bases long and in frame from the first base. The trim is 11 bases for V and 1 base for J, with a gap of 15 bases between the germline ends. To note about this clone: Its recognized antigen is unknown. One base away there is no much larger clone; base qualities are not given.

TCRbeta CDR3 regions were amplified from genomic DNA by means of the immunoSEQ Assay, a bias-controlled multiplex PCR. The authors' analysis ran thus. Within the assay, amplification of reference gene primers was used to estimate how many nucleated cells each sample contained. To quantify the absolute abundance of each unique TCRbeta CDR3 rearrangement, sequence reads were collapsed and filtered. For each sample, productive Simpson clonality was calculated as the square root of Simpson's diversity index over productive rearrangements. This immuneACCESS table, as held by TCRdb, lists in-frame sequences with V and J called but not all clones. Of the missing ones, under half trace to an unresolved V gene in checked studies; the others have no known cause. V, J and clone size are taken as reported in that table, and D and trimming were inferred from the DNA itself. Within this sample are around 270,000 clones, with roughly 89% of them counted one time only. The ten top clones hold about 0.8% of the sample.

This receptor was taken from a man aged 25 to 45 with acute or convalescent COVID-19. What was sequenced was peripheral blood. The V and J segments used are TRBV6-5 and TRBJ2-7, with TRBD2 perhaps the D gene, on 7 matching bases. The DNA is as follows: TGTGCCTCTCAAGGGGGGGGTTCCTACGAGCAGTACTTC. Translated, it gives CASQGGGSYEQYF.